The next 31 T cell receptor beta chains were all read from a single sample in a study of monozygotic twins with inflammatory bowel disease. TCRdb re-called the 5' RACE reads and gives one entry per CDR3 protein, without DNA. This sample's clone table lists about 380,000 distinct CDR3 sequences. Specimen: blood. The receptors come from a human donor with ulcerative colitis or Crohn's disease, or a healthy co-twin of an affected twin (not recorded which).

The rearrangement uses TRBV20-1 and TRBJ2-1; TCRdb picks TRBD2, but there is no DNA to check that call. The CDR3 has 13 amino acids. Germline V gene sequence: CDR1 DFQATT, CDR2 SNEGSKA (reference sequence). CDR3 residues: CSARDPHYNEQFF.

V and J are TRBV5-5 and TRBJ2-1. Per the germline V gene, CDR1 is SGHKS and CDR2 is YYEKEE (reference sequence). This CDR3 contains 12 residues. CDR3 sequence: CASSLLEYVQFF.

The chain has TRBV9 and TRBJ2-7; checking the TCRdb D call of TRBD2 is not possible without DNA. Looked up from germline, CDR1 is SGDLS and CDR2 is YYNGEE. CDR3 length: 15 residues. The CDR3 protein is CASSVGGLAGGEQYF.

The chain recombines TRBV4-3 with TRBJ2-7; the TCRdb call, TRBD1, lacks DNA for checking. The CDR3 is 15 amino acids. CDR1 is LGHNA, CDR2 YSLEER, per germline. This CDR3 is CASSQDRGGANEQYF.

This chain uses TRBV2 with TRBJ2-1. CDR1 and CDR2 from the germline V gene are SNHLY and FYNNEI. This CDR3 contains 13 residues. The CDR3 loop is CASSDSSYNEQFF.

V usage is TRBV24-1 and J usage is TRBJ2-5; TCRdb indicates TRBD1, and absent DNA this call remains unverified. The CDR3 has 14 amino acids. From germline, CDR1 is KGHDR and CDR2 SFDVKD. CDR3 in amino acids: CATSEPGQQETQYF.

This chain connects TRBV19 to TRBJ2-2; the D gene TCRdb calls, TRBD1, cannot be checked with no DNA. The CDR3 has 16 residues. The germline CDR1 and CDR2 sequences are LNHDA and SQIVND (reference sequence). The CDR3 here is CASIRNVQGYTGELFF.

The chain employs TRBV5-1 and TRBJ2-7; TCRdb gives TRBD1 as the D gene, but with no DNA this cannot be confirmed. The CDR3 runs to 14 residues. Per germline, CDR1 SGHRS and CDR2 YFSETQ. CDR3: CASSGATGVGEQYF.

The rearrangement joins TRBV7-9 to TRBJ2-1. Germline lookup yields CDR1 SEHNR and CDR2 FQNEAQ (reference sequence). The length of the CDR3 is 13 residues. CDR3: CASSVEIFGEQFF.

This chain connects TRBV7-2 to TRBJ2-2; checking the TCRdb D call of TRBD1 is not possible without DNA. The CDR3 runs to 13 residues. Germline CDR1 and CDR2: SGHTA and FQGNSA. CDR3 sequence: CASSSRAAGELFF. Together with reference TRBV7-2 and TRBJ2-2, the CDR3 gives the full variable domain: GAGVSQSPSNKVTEKGKDVELRCDPISGHTALYWYRQSLGQGLEFLIYFQGNSAPDKSGLPSDRFSAERTGGSVSTLTIQRTQQEDSAVYLCASSSRAAGELFFGEGSRLTVL.

The chain is built from TRBV20-1 and TRBJ2-2. CDR1 and CDR2 from the germline V gene are DFQATT and SNEGSKA (reference sequence). The CDR3 has 12 residues. CDR3 in amino acids: CSARSNTGELFF.

The V and J genes are TRBV20-1 and TRBJ1-1. Germline V lookup: CDR1 DFQATT, CDR2 SNEGSKA (reference sequence). This CDR3 has 13 residues. CDR3 loop: CSARGQWSTEAFF.

The V and J genes are TRBV18 and TRBJ2-3. The length of the CDR3 is 14 residues. Per the germline V gene, CDR1 is KGHSH and CDR2 is LQKENI. CDR3 loop: CASSPRMGTDTQYF.

This chain connects TRBV6-1 to TRBJ1-5; TCRdb designates TRBD1, a call that cannot be tested without DNA. The CDR3 extends over 13 amino acids. Germline lookup yields CDR1 MNHNS and CDR2 SASEGT. The CDR3 loop is CASSDGPPQPQHF.

The chain couples TRBV12-5 to TRBJ2-1; without DNA, the TCRdb call of TRBD1 cannot be checked. Germline V lookup: CDR1 LGHNT, CDR2 FRNRAP. CDR3 length: 15 amino acids. CDR3 sequence: CASGLGTGQNNEQFF.

The rearrangement uses TRBV30 and TRBJ2-7; the D call from TCRdb, TRBD1, cannot be confirmed without DNA. Germline CDR1 GTSNPN, CDR2 SVGIG (reference sequence). This CDR3 has 15 residues. The CDR3 sequence is CAWSVLGDRGYEQYF.

J is TRBJ1-1 and V is TRBV18. The CDR3 sequence is 16 residues long. From germline, CDR1 is KGHSH and CDR2 LQKENI. The CDR3 is CASSPSLGTLNTEAFF.

V is TRBV6-2 or TRBV6-3 and J is TRBJ2-3; TCRdb selects TRBD2, and the lack of DNA leaves this call unchecked. This CDR3 contains 16 residues. In germline, CDR1 is MNHEY, CDR2 SVGEGT. Here the CDR3 reads CASSPRVAGEADTQYF.

The CDR3 loop is CASSHNWLRQFF. The genes are TRBV28 and TRBJ2-1. Germline V gene sequence: CDR1 MDHEN, CDR2 SYDVKM. This CDR3 contains 12 residues.

This chain joins TRBV7-6 and TRBJ2-6; with no DNA, the TCRdb D assignment of TRBD1 cannot be verified. CDR1 and CDR2 (germline): SGHVS, FNYEAQ. This CDR3 spans 16 amino acids. The chain's CDR3 is CASSPPGAVGANVLTF.

V is TRBV3-1 and J is TRBJ2-7; TCRdb designates TRBD1, a call that cannot be tested without DNA. This CDR3 has 15 residues. CDR1 is LGHDT and CDR2 is YNNKEL in the germline V gene (reference sequence). The CDR3 sequence: CASSRAGQHSYEQYF.

The chain employs TRBV2 and TRBJ2-1; there is no DNA to check the TCRdb D call of TRBD1. Germline values: CDR1 SNHLY, CDR2 FYNNEI. There are 13 residues in the CDR3. The chain's CDR3 is CASRGDRMDEQFF.

The chain employs TRBV10-3 and TRBJ1-2; TCRdb indicates TRBD1, and absent DNA this call remains unverified. CDR3 length: 17 residues. Germline V CDR1 and CDR2: ENHRY, SYGVKD. CDR3 in amino acids: CAISGRQGRTFNSGYTF.

The gene calls are TRBV13 and TRBJ2-7; TCRdb designates TRBD1, a call that cannot be tested without DNA. Per the germline V gene, CDR1 is PRHDT and CDR2 is FYEKMQ (reference sequence). This CDR3 contains 15 residues. CDR3 sequence reads: CASSRRDRGSYEQYF. The complete variable domain, with remaining parts taken from reference TRBV13 and TRBJ2-7, reads AAGVIQSPRHLIKEKRETATLKCYPIPRHDTVYWYQQGPGQDPQFLISFYEKMQSDKGSIPDRFSAQQFSDYHSELNMSSLELGDSALYFCASSRRDRGSYEQYFGPGTRLTVT.

The chain is built from TRBV29-1 and TRBJ2-6; checking the TCRdb D call of TRBD1 is not possible without DNA. CDR3 length equals 17 residues. Germline values: CDR1 SQVTM, CDR2 ANQGSEA. CDR3 protein: CSVAPKTGFAGANVLTF.

The chain uses TRBV28 and TRBJ1-5; TCRdb designates TRBD1, a call that cannot be tested without DNA. The CDR3 extends over 16 amino acids. In germline, CDR1 is MDHEN, CDR2 SYDVKM. CDR3 residues: CASSSLEAGGKQPQHF.

The chain couples TRBV6-5 to TRBJ1-6; TCRdb designates TRBD1, a call that cannot be tested without DNA. The CDR3 runs 13 residues. Germline CDR1 reads MNHEY; CDR2 reads SVGAGI. This CDR3 reads CASYQGASSPLHF.

The V and J genes are TRBV4-3 and TRBJ2-2; TCRdb indicates TRBD1, and absent DNA this call remains unverified. The CDR3 loop spans 18 amino acids. Germline V gene lookup returns CDR1 LGHNA and CDR2 YSLEER. This CDR3 is CASSQEAGIGLSIGELFF.

The V and J genes are TRBV4-1 and TRBJ2-7; there is no DNA to check the TCRdb D call of TRBD2. The CDR3 covers 16 residues. Germline CDR1 and CDR2: MGHRA and YSYEKL. This CDR3 reads CASSQDRRGSSYEQYF.

V gene TRBV5-1 combines with J gene TRBJ2-7; TCRdb selects TRBD1, and the lack of DNA leaves this call unchecked. Germline CDR1 is SGHRS and CDR2 is YFSETQ. The CDR3 is 12 amino acids. The CDR3 reads CASSSGQDEQYF.

CDR3 amino acids: CASSRTDEFIAQHF. V is TRBV4-1 and J is TRBJ1-5. The CDR3 runs 14 residues. Per germline, CDR1 MGHRA and CDR2 YSYEKL.